This T cell receptor beta chain is drawn from a study of blood T cell repertoires in COVID-19. Study overall: Samples came from the United States, Italy and Spain, spanning acute and convalescent COVID-19. From T cells, B-cell-depleted T cells, or PBMCs came the material, which was cDNA or gDNA.

Assay used: immunoSEQ multiplex PCR; TCRdb lists only in-frame clones, some missing. The repertoire holds about 100,000 clones, with approximately 91% as singletons. The germline CDR1 and CDR2 sequences are KGHDR and SFDVKD. V shed 4 bases, J shed 0 bases, and the junction held 20 bases outside the gene matches. This CDR3 comprises 21 residues. This clone was seen a few times. The receptor was derived from a man between 18 and 29 years old with acute or convalescent COVID-19. This chain uses TRBV24-1 with TRBJ2-3, with 8 nucleotides matching TRBD1. Material for sequencing was peripheral blood. CDR3 in amino acids: CATSDPSFDRGSSSSTDTQYF. CDR3 nucleotides: TGTGCCACCAGTGACCCCTCCTTTGACAGGGGATCCTCTTCTAGCACAGATACGCAGTATTTT.